This record concerns one TCR beta chain sequence. Its antigen is unidentified. Samples underwent the assay at deep level. Each sorted subset replicate got 200 ng genomic DNA, roughly 30,000 genomes. Only in-frame clones appear in the TCRdb table, and some are missing; sequencing was by immunoSEQ multiplex PCR. The sample holds hundreds of thousands of clones, approximately 95% seen once. This entry belongs to a study of shared clonotypes between healthy human individuals. Study-wide points: Larger estimated richness was generally recorded for naive subsets relative to memory subsets.

The CDR3 has 14 residues. The V gene lost 5 bases and the J gene lost 0 bases, with 7 bases spanning the gap. Germline V lookup: CDR1 MNHEY, CDR2 SMNVEV (reference sequence). Naive-designated CD8 cells lacked CD45RO, were positively enriched for CCR7, and omitted terminally differentiated effector memory CD45RA+ cells. The chain employs TRBV27 and TRBJ2-2; D is unresolved. The sequencing sample was made of naive CD8+ T cells sorted from blood. The TCR comes from a woman under 40 in good health. This CDR3 is CASSASPNTGELFF. CDR3 nucleotides: TGTGCCAGCAGTGCAAGCCCGAACACCGGGGAGCTGTTTTTT.